Listed below are T cell receptor beta chains from one sample, sequenced in a study of lymphopenia after photon versus proton radiotherapy. The protocol was immunoSEQ multiplex PCR, while the TCRdb copy is restricted to in-frame clones and leaves out a portion. The repertoire includes some 70,000 clones, 75% to 90% of them detected once, and 10% to 12% sits in the top ten. Source: peripheral blood, taken from a patient treated with proton-based radiotherapy. These receptors were collected from a man older than 75 with esophageal cancer. The CDR3 runs from the conserved cysteine through the conserved F or W. The D gene is left open where the match is weak. A clone size is listed for some rows: how often the clone was seen (once, few, many), or a class if it is expanded.

v_gene,j_gene,abundance,d_gene,CDR3aa
TRBV7-2,TRBJ1-1,-,-,CASLNGVNTEAFF
TRBV5-8,TRBJ1-1,-,-,CASSLGTGRNTEAFF
TRBV6-1,TRBJ1-3,-,-,CASIGSGNTIYF
TRBV14,TRBJ1-5,-,-,CASSKLNQPQHF
TRBV5-8,TRBJ2-7,-,-,CASSSGALGNSYEQYF
TRBV9,TRBJ2-1,-,-,CASSGSGVYYEQFF
TRBV29-1,TRBJ1-4,once,-,CSAIPGGTEKLFF
TRBV10-3,TRBJ1-1,-,-,CAISSGGWENTEAFF
TRBV7-2,TRBJ2-7,once,TRBD2,CASSSLAGAFYEQYF
TRBV18,TRBJ1-2,once,TRBD1,CASSPTGLDYGYTF
TRBV18,TRBJ1-1,-,-,CASSPNTEAFF
TRBV5-1,TRBJ1-3,-,-,CASSLAGGNTIYF
TRBV19,TRBJ2-3,-,TRBD2,CASSPGLAGGPIPDTQYF
TRBV19,TRBJ2-3,-,-,CASSAVSDTQYF
TRBV7-9,TRBJ2-7,-,-,CASEYRQAHEQYF
TRBV7-6,TRBJ2-3,-,-,CASSFISADTQYF
TRBV9,TRBJ1-1,-,-,CASSVAPNTEAFF
TRBV19,TRBJ2-1,-,-,CASSSRDSRRSSYNEQFF
TRBV9,TRBJ2-3,once,-,CASSVLGLGTPTDTQYF
TRBV6-1,TRBJ1-1,once,-,CASSEAQGSWNTEAFF
TRBV5-1,TRBJ2-1,-,TRBD2,CASSLVSSGSLGEQFF
TRBV6-5,TRBJ1-2,-,TRBD1,CASRQGVYYGYTF
TRBV5-5,TRBJ1-6,-,-,CASSFRPQAPLHF
TRBV2,TRBJ1-2,-,-,CASSEAYRDSGYTF
TRBV11-2,TRBJ2-5,-,-,CASSLNVGETQYF
TRBV6-1,TRBJ1-1,-,-,CASSSSVTNTEAFF